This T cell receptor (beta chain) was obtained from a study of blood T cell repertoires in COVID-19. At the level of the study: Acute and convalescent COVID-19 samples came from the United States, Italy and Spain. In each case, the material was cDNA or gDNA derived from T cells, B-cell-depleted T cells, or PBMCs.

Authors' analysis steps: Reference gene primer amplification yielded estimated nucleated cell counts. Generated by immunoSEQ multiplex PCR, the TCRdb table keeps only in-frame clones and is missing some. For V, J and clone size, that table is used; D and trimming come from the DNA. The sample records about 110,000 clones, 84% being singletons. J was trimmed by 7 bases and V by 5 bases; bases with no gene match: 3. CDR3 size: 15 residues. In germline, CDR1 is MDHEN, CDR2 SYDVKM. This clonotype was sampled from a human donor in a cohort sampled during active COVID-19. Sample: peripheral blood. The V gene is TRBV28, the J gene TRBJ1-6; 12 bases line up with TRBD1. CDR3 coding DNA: TGTGCCAGCAGTGGGGACAGGGGGCACAATTCACCCCTCCACTTT. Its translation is CASSGDRGHNSPLHF.